This is a list of T cell receptor beta chains from one sample in a study of breast tumors, draining lymph nodes, adjacent tissues. TCRdb processed the multiplex PCR reads anew with MiXCR; each CDR3 protein has one entry. The sample yields roughly 260,000 distinct CDR3 sequences, about 33% seen once. The sample consisted of axillary lymph node tissue. Source of these receptors: a female donor with breast cancer. Some clones in this sample may be carry-over from other donors' samples. CDR3s include the opening cysteine and the closing phenylalanine or tryptophan.

J gene,V gene,CDR3 protein
TRBJ1-5,TRBV24-1,CATSDRGDQPQHF
TRBJ2-5,TRBV25-1,CASSAALNLGGETQYF
TRBJ2-5,TRBV9,CAGSPRIRGLETQYF
TRBJ2-7,TRBV7-2,CASSLGLFTYEQYF
TRBJ2-1,TRBV2,CAKPPFRGGGEQFF
TRBJ2-1,TRBV29-1,CSVTSDKKTSGRADEQFF
TRBJ2-2,TRBV6-5,CASSKHSPQGAGELFF
TRBJ2-1,TRBV20-1,CSGWSGTRLNEQFF
TRBJ2-2,TRBV20-1,CSAKGASGSSTGELFF
TRBJ2-5,TRBV7-8,CASSSRAGWTQYF
TRBJ1-6,TRBV12-3/TRBV12-4,CATKGQGDSPLHF
TRBJ2-3,TRBV9,CASSVLGTSGSVTDTQYF
TRBJ2-5,TRBV19,CASSTTSETQYF
TRBJ2-7,TRBV28,CASRESGPLTYEQYF
TRBJ1-6,TRBV7-9,CASSSRTGRPPLHF
TRBJ1-2,TRBV5-6,CASSLLGPPDAF
TRBJ2-7,TRBV28,CASSLMGTSGEQYF
TRBJ2-3,TRBV5-8,CASNRLAGTDTQYF
TRBJ2-3,TRBV29-1,CSVTLAGVGDTQYF
TRBJ2-5,TRBV11-1,CASGLSTGGTETQYF
TRBJ2-3,TRBV5-1,CASSLLAGVAADTQYF
TRBJ2-1,TRBV6-5,CASTERTSGKHNEQFF
TRBJ2-3,TRBV7-3,CASSLCRVGSTDTQYF
TRBJ1-5,TRBV6-5,CASSPLGPQAQHF
TRBJ2-6,TRBV9,CASSVGPMGANVLTF
TRBJ2-5,TRBV20-1,CSVPGAAQETQYF
TRBJ2-2,TRBV15,CATSRTGLNGELFF
TRBJ2-3,TRBV29-1,CSVLADNTNTQYF
TRBJ2-3,TRBV30,CAWSRDTDTQYF
TRBJ2-5,TRBV6-6,CASSPLRSQETQYF
TRBJ2-3,TRBV24-1,CATSDFGAGRSSTDTQYF
TRBJ2-4,TRBV6-5,CASSYSRQSKNIQYF
TRBJ1-5,TRBV19,CASSMDGSNQPQHF
TRBJ2-1,TRBV30,CAWSFQAAGQSYNEQFF
TRBJ1-5,TRBV10-3,CAISLGQKNQPQHF
TRBJ2-5,TRBV12-3/TRBV12-4,CASSLADQSTQYF
TRBJ1-5,TRBV7-2,CASSLKGAGNQPQHF
TRBJ2-2,TRBV7-9,CASRQTGTNTGELFF
TRBJ2-7,TRBV6-2/TRBV6-3,CASSPNMGGDYEQYF
TRBJ1-5,TRBV12-3/TRBV12-4,CASSQRAISNQPQHF
TRBJ1-1,TRBV20-1,CSAQTIAAEAFF
TRBJ1-6,TRBV19,CASSIATGGNSPLHF
TRBJ2-7,TRBV12-3/TRBV12-4,CATSVGAEAYEQYF
TRBJ2-1,TRBV5-1,CASSLGSGSYNEQFF
TRBJ2-2,TRBV20-1,CSASGNGAGELFF
TRBJ2-5,TRBV6-5,CASSRPRIGRVGETQYF
TRBJ1-6,TRBV10-3,CAMGGDSYNSPLHF
TRBJ1-1,TRBV20-1,CSARGWGTNTEAFF
TRBJ2-2,TRBV7-2,CASSLDYGELFF
TRBJ1-2,TRBV30,CAWNLGVLGYTF